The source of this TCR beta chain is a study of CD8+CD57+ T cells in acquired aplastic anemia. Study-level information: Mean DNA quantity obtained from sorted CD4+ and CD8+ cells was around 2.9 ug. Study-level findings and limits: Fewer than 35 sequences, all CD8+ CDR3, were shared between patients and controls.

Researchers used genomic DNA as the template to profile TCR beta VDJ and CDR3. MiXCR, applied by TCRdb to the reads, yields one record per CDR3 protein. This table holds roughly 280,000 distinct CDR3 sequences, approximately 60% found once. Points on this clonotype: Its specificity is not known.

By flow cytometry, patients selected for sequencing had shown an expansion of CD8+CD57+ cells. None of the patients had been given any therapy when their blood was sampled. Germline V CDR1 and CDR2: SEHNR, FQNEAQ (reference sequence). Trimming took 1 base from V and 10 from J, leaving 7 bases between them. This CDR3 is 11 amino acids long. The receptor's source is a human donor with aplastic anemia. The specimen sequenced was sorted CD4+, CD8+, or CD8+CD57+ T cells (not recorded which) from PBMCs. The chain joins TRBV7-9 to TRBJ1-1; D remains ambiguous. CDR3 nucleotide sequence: TGTGCCAGCAGCTTAGGGCCGGGAGCTTTCTTT. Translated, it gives CASSLGPGAFF.